The clone carrying this T cell receptor (beta chain) appeared once. This sample was included in a study of control samples from healthy donors and cancer patients. This CDR3 is 13 amino acids long. CDR1 is ENHRY and CDR2 is SYGVKD in the germline V gene. V dropped 10 bases and J dropped 5; count of bases not matched to a gene: 8. Clones were sequenced by immunoSEQ multiplex PCR, and TCRdb holds only the in-frame ones, with some missing. The sample lists 140,000 or so clones; about 89% were seen once. This TCR derives from a man younger than 45 in good health. The specimen sequenced was blood. The chain has TRBV10-3 and TRBJ1-2, with TRBD1 matching 9 bases. The CDR3 bases are TGTGCCACCGGGACAGGGTCAGCGTATGGCTACACCTTC. Protein sequence: CATGTGSAYGYTF.